This note documents a single T cell receptor beta chain sequence. The sample originates from a study of blood T cell repertoires in COVID-19. Profiled with immunoSEQ multiplex PCR; TCRdb holds only in-frame clones, not every one. Of around 72,000 clones listed, approximately 88% are singletons. Germline V gene sequence: CDR1 SGHRS, CDR2 YFSETQ. This CDR3 comprises 14 residues. V gave up 5 bases and J gave up 6 bases; unmatched junction bases: 7. The clonotype originates from a man aged 45 to 65 with acute or convalescent COVID-19. Sequencing was carried out using peripheral blood. The genes are TRBV5-1 and TRBJ1-4; 7 bases align to TRBD1. CDR3 in amino acids: CASSRNRGDEKLFF. For the CDR3, the DNA is TGCGCCAGCAGTCGGAACAGGGGCGATGAAAAACTGTTTTTT.